The source of this TCR beta chain is a study of T-cell reconstitution after alpha-beta-depleted transplantation in children. Study-wide results and limits: Several hundred expanded graft clones reportedly were the source of alpha-beta T cells about two months after transplant. Newly made T cells mostly supplied T-cell counts and diversity one year after transplant.

With regard to this clonotype: As yet, its antigen is unknown.

Construction of the TCRbeta library involved unique molecular identifiers. MiXCR, applied by TCRdb to the PCR reads, yields one record per CDR3 protein. The sample comprises about 980,000 distinct CDR3 sequences, about 29% of which are singletons, and over 25% rests with the top ten. CDR1 MGHRA and CDR2 YSYEKL come from the germline V gene. After removal of 3 bases from V and 4 bases from J, the junction contained 5 bases not matched to a gene. The CDR3 is 14 residues long. The material was PBMCs, mostly from graft donor cells, obtained 360 days after TCRalphabeta/CD19-depleted stem cell transplant. This chain links TRBV4-1 with TRBJ2-7; 8 bases agree with TRBD1. The TCR was taken from a boy less than two years old who had a stem cell transplant for SCID, so the T cells may come from the graft donor. The CDR3 nucleotides read TGCGCCAGCAGCCAGATTACAGGGGGTTACGAGCAGTACTTC. As protein: CASSQITGGYEQYF.